This is a list of T cell receptor beta chains from one sample in a study of T cells in Graves' hyperthyroidism and ophthalmopathy. TCRdb independently ran MiXCR on the multiplex PCR reads; one entry per CDR3 protein. The sample lists fewer than 900,000 distinct CDR3 sequences; 15% to 20% were seen once. The sample was blood. The source is a woman in her forties or fifties with Graves' hyperthyroidism that later progressed to Graves' ophthalmopathy. Both conserved end residues are part of each CDR3. A D gene is named only where the DNA matches it firmly. Expanded clones are given a class, and other clones once, few, many or no size at all.

J	D	V	length	size	CDR3	DNA
TRBJ1-2	NA	TRBV4-1	18	NA	CASSQPSGTPGRDYGYTF	TGCGCCAGCAGCCAACCGTCCGGGACACCTGGGAGGGACTATGGCTACACCTTC
TRBJ2-3	NA	TRBV10-1	13	NA	CASSGGGSDTQYF	TGCGCCAGCAGTGGGGGGGGCTCAGATACGCAGTATTTT
TRBJ2-3	TRBD1	TRBV5-1	15	many	CASSRQGISTDTQYF	TGCGCCAGCAGCCGACAGGGTATCAGCACAGATACGCAGTATTTT
TRBJ2-3	TRBD2	TRBV20-1	14	NA	CSARTSGYTDTQYF	TGCAGTGCAAGGACTAGCGGTTACACGGATACGCAGTATTTT
TRBJ2-3	NA	TRBV7-3	16	few	CASSLGAKASTDTQYF	TGTGCCAGCAGCTTAGGAGCCAAAGCTAGCACAGATACGCAGTATTTT
TRBJ1-1	TRBD1	TRBV7-6	18	many	CASSLSLGTAAMNTEAFF	TGTGCCAGCAGCTTATCCCTTGGGACAGCCGCAATGAACACTGAAGCTTTCTTT
TRBJ1-6	NA	TRBV7-9	20	NA	CASSLGQRRGGGSYNSPLHF	TGTGCCAGCAGCTTAGGACAGAGGAGGGGCGGGGGCTCCTATAATTCACCCCTCCACTTT
TRBJ1-3	NA	TRBV4-1	16	NA	CASSQARGSGGNTIYF	TGCGCCAGCAGCCAAGCGAGGGGGTCGGGAGGAAACACCATATATTTT
TRBJ2-1	NA	TRBV27	15	NA	CASTNTKSSYNEQFF	TGTGCCAGCACCAACACAAAGAGCTCCTACAATGAGCAGTTCTTC
TRBJ2-7	TRBD1	TRBV27	15	many	CASTLYGQGSYEQYF	TGTGCCAGCACCTTATACGGACAGGGAAGCTACGAGCAGTACTTC
TRBJ2-7	TRBD1	TRBV5-4	14	few	CASSLEGGRGEQYF	TGTGCCAGCAGCTTGGAAGGGGGCCGCGGCGAGCAGTACTTC
TRBJ1-1	TRBD1	TRBV30	16	many	CAWSPSNDRAISEAFF	TGTGCCTGGAGCCCAAGCAACGACAGGGCTATTAGTGAAGCTTTCTTT
TRBJ2-7	TRBD1	TRBV20-1	15	many	CSATNRGQGHYEQYF	TGCAGTGCTACCAACCGGGGACAGGGCCACTACGAGCAGTACTTC
TRBJ1-4	NA	TRBV12-3/TRBV12-4	16	few	CASSPGRRWANERLFF	TGTGCCAGCAGCCCAGGACGGAGGTGGGCTAATGAAAGACTGTTTTTT
TRBJ2-3	TRBD1	TRBV5-6	16	few	CASSSIQGRATDTQYF	TGTGCCAGCAGCTCTATACAGGGGAGAGCCACAGATACGCAGTATTTT
TRBJ1-4	TRBD1	TRBV12-3/TRBV12-4	14	NA	CASSFSGGGEKLFF	TGTGCCAGCAGTTTCTCAGGGGGCGGTGAAAAACTGTTTTTT
TRBJ1-6	TRBD1	TRBV7-8	16	NA	CASSTPDRAYNSPLHF	TGTGCCAGCAGCACTCCGGACAGGGCCTATAATTCACCCCTCCACTTT
TRBJ1-2	NA	TRBV4-1	14	NA	CASSPGTETYGYTF	TGCGCCAGCAGCCCTGGGACGGAAACTTATGGCTACACCTTC
TRBJ2-2	NA	TRBV11-2	15	many	CASTPGGDNTGELFF	TGTGCCAGCACCCCTGGCGGGGACAACACCGGGGAGCTGTTTTTT
TRBJ2-7	TRBD1	TRBV12-3/TRBV12-4	12	many	CASSSGGKGQYF	TGTGCCAGCAGCTCAGGGGGCAAAGGGCAGTACTTC
TRBJ2-5	NA	TRBV7-9	13	many	CASTGRGQETQYF	TGTGCCAGCACAGGCAGGGGCCAAGAGACCCAGTACTTC
TRBJ1-1	TRBD1	TRBV3-1	15	many	CASSDPTGGNTEAFF	TGTGCCAGCAGCGATCCAACAGGGGGGAACACTGAAGCTTTCTTT
TRBJ1-2	NA	TRBV7-9	17	NA	CASSLRGQGEVAYGYTF	TGTGCCAGCAGCTTAAGGGGACAAGGGGAAGTGGCATATGGCTACACCTTC
TRBJ1-1	TRBD1	TRBV4-2	15	NA	CASSQVGQSNTEAFF	TGTGCCAGCAGCCAAGTGGGACAGTCAAACACTGAAGCTTTCTTT
TRBJ2-5	NA	TRBV2	14	many	CASIIPLRGETQYF	TGTGCCAGCATAATCCCCCTTCGAGGAGAGACCCAGTACTTC
TRBJ2-2	NA	TRBV29-1	14	few	CSVENRMNTGELFF	TGCAGCGTTGAAAACAGGATGAACACCGGGGAGCTGTTTTTT
TRBJ1-5	NA	TRBV15	15	NA	CATSREQASNQPQHF	TGTGCCACCAGCAGGGAACAGGCTAGCAATCAGCCCCAGCATTTT
TRBJ1-2	NA	TRBV7-9	14	few	CASSFSTGLYGYTF	TGTGCCAGCAGCTTCTCTACAGGGCTTTACGGCTACACCTTC
TRBJ1-1	NA	TRBV15	14	NA	CATSRRGLHTEAFF	TGTGCCACCAGCCGCCGGGGTCTCCACACTGAAGCTTTCTTT
TRBJ2-5	TRBD2	TRBV11-2	16	NA	CASSFSASGGQETQYF	TGTGCCAGCAGCTTTTCCGCGAGCGGGGGCCAAGAGACCCAGTACTTC
TRBJ1-2	NA	TRBV20-1	16	NA	CSASAPPGGQNYGYTF	TGCAGTGCTAGCGCTCCCCCCGGAGGGCAGAACTATGGCTACACCTTC
TRBJ1-1	NA	TRBV19	13	few	CASSIGHHTEAFF	TGTGCCAGTAGTATAGGCCACCACACTGAAGCTTTCTTT
TRBJ2-2	NA	TRBV6-1	16	few	CASSPRDGWNTGELFF	TGTGCCAGCAGCCCCCGGGACGGATGGAACACCGGGGAGCTGTTTTTT
TRBJ2-5	NA	TRBV30	15	many	CAWSVGRGSQETQYF	TGTGCCTGGAGTGTAGGAAGAGGATCACAAGAGACCCAGTACTTC
TRBJ1-6	NA	TRBV12-3/TRBV12-4	17	NA	CATPRTSLSSYNSPLHF	TGTGCCACCCCGCGAACATCTCTGAGCTCCTATAATTCACCCCTCCACTTT
TRBJ1-1	NA	TRBV5-1	13	NA	CASSLSANTGAFF	TGCGCCAGCAGCTTGAGTGCGAACACTGGAGCTTTCTTT
TRBJ2-5	TRBD1	TRBV15	15	few	CATSRDRGYQETQYF	TGTGCCACCAGCAGGGACAGGGGGTACCAAGAGACCCAGTACTTC
TRBJ2-3	NA	TRBV20-1	15	many	CSAEDNGRDTDTQYF	TGCAGTGCTGAAGACAACGGTCGGGACACAGATACGCAGTATTTT
TRBJ1-1	NA	TRBV9	16	NA	CASSFDPGRLNTEAFF	TGTGCCAGCAGCTTTGATCCGGGACGATTGAACACTGAAGCTTTCTTT
TRBJ2-1	TRBD1	TRBV7-7	13	NA	CASQGAENNEQFF	TGTGCTAGCCAGGGGGCCGAGAACAATGAGCAGTTCTTC
TRBJ2-1	NA	TRBV5-1	16	many	CASSGNAPVSDNEQFF	TGCGCCAGCAGTGGTAACGCGCCAGTATCGGACAATGAGCAGTTCTTC
TRBJ2-1	TRBD1	TRBV7-9	16	few	CASSVTRGRNRDEQFF	TGTGCCAGCAGCGTCACCAGGGGGCGGAATCGGGATGAGCAGTTCTTC
TRBJ1-4	NA	TRBV7-2	15	few	CASSLSGTRAEKLFF	TGTGCCAGCAGCTTAAGTGGGACGAGGGCTGAAAAACTGTTTTTT
TRBJ1-2	NA	TRBV11-2	16	NA	CASSLGSQGGRIGYTF	TGTGCCAGCAGCTTAGGCTCCCAGGGCGGAAGAATTGGCTACACCTTC
TRBJ2-1	TRBD2	TRBV12-3/TRBV12-4	15	many	CASSLGAGGPLEQFF	TGTGCCAGCAGTTTAGGAGCGGGGGGGCCTCTAGAGCAGTTCTTC